This entry lists 25 T cell receptor beta chains sequenced from one sample in a study of CD8 T cells in Susac syndrome. cDNA came from approximately 0.5 to 1 ug RNA primed by random hexamers. Via MiXCR, TCRdb re-called the immunoSEQ multiplex PCR reads, giving one row per CDR3 protein. Of 100,000 to 150,000 distinct CDR3 sequences listed, around 96% are singletons. The sequencing input was CD4+ T cells from PBMCs. Receptors were obtained from a human donor in good health.

A single count supports this clonotype. This chain links TRBV29-1 with TRBJ1-3; D is unclear. The CDR3 totals 14 residues. CDR1 SQVTM and CDR2 ANQGSEA come from the germline V gene. Trimming shortened V by 0 bases and J by 0 bases, and 6 bases separated the two germline ends. In DNA form, the CDR3 reads TGCAGCGTTGAAGATCGGGCCTCTGGAAACACCATATATTTT. Amino acids: CSVEDRASGNTIYF.

This chain links TRBV20-1 with TRBJ1-1; no definite D call. CDR1 DFQATT and CDR2 SNEGSKA come from the germline V gene (reference sequence). The V and J ends lost 2 bases and 1 base respectively, with 5 bases between them. CDR3 size: 12 residues. CDR3 DNA sequence: TGCAGTGCTAGATGGGGGAACACTGAAGCTTTCTTT. As protein: CSARWGNTEAFF.

The CDR3 nucleotides read TGTGCCAGCACCTCACGGGGTCAAGAGACCCAGTACTTC. This encodes CASTSRGQETQYF. The rearrangement uses TRBV12-3 or TRBV12-4 and TRBJ2-5, with a weak D call TRBD2 (5 bases). CDR3 length: 13 amino acids. Trimming pared 7 bases from V and 2 bases from J, leaving 11 bases between.

The chain recombines TRBV3-1 with TRBJ2-1, with 13 bases fitting TRBD2. Germline loops: CDR1 LGHDT, CDR2 YNNKEL (reference sequence). Trimming at V came to 4 bases and at J to 6 bases, leaving 6 bases not matched to a gene. This CDR3 has 16 amino acids. The CDR3 DNA follows: TGTGCCAGCAGCCCTCGGGGACTAGCGGGACCCAATGAGCAGTTCTTC. Translated, it gives CASSPRGLAGPNEQFF.

The chain has TRBV6-1 and TRBJ1-1, with TRBD1 identical over 8 bases. Germline loops: CDR1 MNHNS, CDR2 SASEGT. The CDR3 extends over 14 amino acids. Trimming removed 6 bases from V and 1 base from J; junction bases left unmatched: 4. The CDR3 protein is CASRVDRGNTEAFF. CDR3 DNA: TGTGCCAGCAGGGTTGACAGGGGGAACACTGAAGCTTTCTTT.

This chain uses TRBV30 with TRBJ1-5, with TRBD1 as a possible D gene (5 bases). Germline V gene lookup returns CDR1 GTSNPN and CDR2 SVGIG (reference sequence). V was pared by 3 bases and J by 3 bases, with 15 bases between. This CDR3 region has 15 residues. The CDR3 loop is CAWSNRGGFNQPQHF. CDR3 bases: TGTGCCTGGAGCAACCGGGGGGGGTTCAATCAGCCCCAGCATTTT.

The table lists this clonotype with a few counts. This chain joins TRBV6-5 and TRBJ2-7; D uncertain. Trimming left V 6 bases short and J 2 bases short, with 14 bases between. The length of the CDR3 is 14 residues. Germline V gene lookup returns CDR1 MNHEY and CDR2 SVGAGI. DNA for the CDR3: TGTGCCAGCAGACCCCGGACCTCCGCCTACGAGCAGTACTTC. This codes for CASRPRTSAYEQYF.

This chain uses TRBV2 with TRBJ2-1; TRBD2 aligns across 10 bases. The germline V gene has CDR1 SNHLY and CDR2 FYNNEI. V was clipped by 8 bases and J by 3 bases; unmatched bases: 7. This CDR3 is built from 15 residues. This CDR3 reads CASGLAESSYNEQFF. CDR3 DNA: TGTGCCAGCGGACTAGCGGAGTCCAGCTACAATGAGCAGTTCTTC. The whole variable domain, filled in from reference TRBV2 and TRBJ2-1, reads EPEVTQTPSHQVTQMGQEVILRCVPISNHLYFYWYRQILGQKVEFLVSFYNNEISEKSEIFDDQFSVERPDGSNFTLKIRSTKLEDSAMYFCASGLAESSYNEQFFGPGTRLTVL.

This rearrangement joins TRBV30 to TRBJ2-5; D perhaps matches TRBD2 (6 bases). Trimming shortened V by 2 bases and J by 4 bases, and 14 bases separated the two germline ends. Germline lookup yields CDR1 GTSNPN and CDR2 SVGIG (reference sequence). This CDR3 comprises 14 residues. The CDR3 nucleotides are TGTGCCTGGAGTAGGTTAGCCGGGGGAGAGACCCAGTACTTC. Amino acid sequence: CAWSRLAGGETQYF.

The chain employs TRBV18 and TRBJ1-5; TRBD1 is a possible D gene (5 bases). CDR1 is KGHSH, CDR2 LQKENI, per germline. The CDR3 spans 13 residues. Trimming removed 6 bases from V and 5 bases from J, with 11 bases in between. CDR3 DNA: TGTGCCAGCTCCCAGGGCATTGATCAGCCCCAGCATTTT. Residues: CASSQGIDQPQHF.

This chain joins TRBV18 and TRBJ2-3; D call uncertain. Germline loops: CDR1 KGHSH, CDR2 LQKENI. The germline V and J ends were trimmed by 6 bases and 6 bases, with 10 bases remaining between them. The CDR3 loop spans 12 amino acids. CDR3 protein: CASSPRLDTQYF. CDR3 nucleotide sequence: TGTGCCAGCTCTCCTAGACTGGATACGCAGTATTTT.

The chain carries TRBV6-1 and TRBJ2-7; TRBD2 aligns across 11 bases. CDR1 is MNHNS and CDR2 is SASEGT in the germline V gene. V lost 11 bases and J lost 5; bases outside the gene matches: 11. The CDR3 is 14 amino acids. The DNA for the CDR3 is TGTGCCGTCACTAGCGGGAGATATTCGGACGAGCAGTACTTC. It is translated as CAVTSGRYSDEQYF.

The J gene is TRBJ1-1, the V gene TRBV28; D remains unclear. V gave up 6 bases and J gave up 3 bases, with 5 bases separating them. Germline V gene data show CDR1 as MDHEN and CDR2 as SYDVKM. The CDR3 totals 11 residues. The CDR3 region has the DNA TGTGCCAGCAGAGATTACACTGAAGCTTTCTTT. Translation: CASRDYTEAFF.

This clonotype occurred once. V is TRBV30 and J is TRBJ2-1; weak D call: TRBD2 (6 bases). Trimming took 7 bases from V and 1 from J, leaving 11 bases between them. The V gene's germline CDR1 is GTSNPN and CDR2 SVGIG (reference sequence). The CDR3 is 13 residues long. CDR3: CASTRQSYNEQFF. CDR3 in DNA: TGTGCCTCGACTAGACAATCCTACAATGAGCAGTTCTTC. Supplemented by reference TRBV30 and TRBJ2-1, the full variable domain reads SQTIHQWPATLVQPVGSPLSLECTVEGTSNPNLYWYRQAAGRGLQLLFYSVGIGQISSEVPQNLSASRPQDRQFILSSKKLLLSDSGFYLCASTRQSYNEQFFGPGTRLTVL.

This clonotype was found once. The chain recombines TRBV5-1 with TRBJ2-3, with 7 positions matching TRBD2. With 0 bases clipped from V and 3 bases from J, the junction kept 4 bases outside the gene matches. The CDR3 consists of 15 residues. CDR1 and CDR2 (germline): SGHRS, YFSETQ. As DNA, the CDR3 is TGCGCCAGCAGCTTGGGCGGGAGCAGAACAGATACGCAGTATTTT. Translated: CASSLGGSRTDTQYF.

This clonotype came up a few times. This chain uses TRBV28 with TRBJ2-3; D is perhaps TRBD1 (5 bases). There are 14 residues in the CDR3. The germline V gene has CDR1 MDHEN and CDR2 SYDVKM. The V and J ends lost 2 bases and 0 bases respectively, with 6 bases between them. In DNA form, the CDR3 reads TGTGCCAGCAGTTTAAGGGGTAGCACAGATACGCAGTATTTT. This encodes CASSLRGSTDTQYF. Full variable domain (rest looked up from reference TRBV28 and TRBJ2-3): DVKVTQSSRYLVKRTGEKVFLECVQDMDHENMFWYRQDPGLGLRLIYFSYDVKMKEKGDIPEGYSVSREKKERFSLILESASTNQTSMYLCASSLRGSTDTQYFGPGTRLTVL.

This chain joins TRBV3-1 and TRBJ1-5; D is unresolved. The CDR3 extends over 13 amino acids. Germline CDR1 and CDR2: LGHDT and YNNKEL (reference sequence). V was clipped by 3 bases and J by 3 bases, with 6 bases between them. CDR3 amino acids: CASSQELNQPQHF. The CDR3 bases are TGTGCCAGCAGCCAGGAACTCAATCAGCCCCAGCATTTT.

This chain uses TRBV5-6 with TRBJ1-5; 7 bases agree with TRBD1. This CDR3 contains 16 residues. J was trimmed by 3 bases and V by 3 bases; bases with no gene match: 9. Germline lookup yields CDR1 SGHDT and CDR2 YYEEEE. CDR3 in amino acids: CASSSFLTGHNQPQHF. CDR3 coding DNA: TGTGCCAGCAGCTCCTTTTTGACAGGGCACAATCAGCCCCAGCATTTT.

This chain links TRBV27 with TRBJ2-7; possibly TRBD2 for D (5 bases). Trimming stripped 4 bases from V and 9 bases from J, with 16 bases between. Germline values: CDR1 MNHEY, CDR2 SMNVEV (reference sequence). The CDR3 totals 13 residues. Here the CDR3 DNA reads TGTGCCAGCAGTTCCCTCAGCGGCCCCCCGCAGTACTTC. Amino acid sequence: CASSSLSGPPQYF.

The J gene is TRBJ2-1, the V gene TRBV18, with D hard to call. The germline V gene has CDR1 KGHSH and CDR2 LQKENI. V was pared by 6 bases and J by 5 bases, with 17 bases between. This CDR3 region has 15 residues. CDR3 coding DNA: TGTGCCAGCTCTCGGGCCAAACGAGCCAACAATGAGCAGTTCTTC. This sequence encodes CASSRAKRANNEQFF.

V is TRBV7-9 and J is TRBJ2-3; D uncertain. The V gene's germline CDR1 is SEHNR and CDR2 FQNEAQ (reference sequence). This CDR3 has 11 amino acids. V was trimmed by 9 bases and J by 4 bases, leaving 8 bases between them. The CDR3 spells CASAWADTQYF. The CDR3 region has the DNA TGTGCCAGTGCGTGGGCAGATACGCAGTATTTT.

This chain links TRBV9 with TRBJ2-3; D is uncertain. Looked up from germline, CDR1 is SGDLS and CDR2 is YYNGEE. The V gene lost 1 base and the J gene lost 6 bases, with 6 bases spanning the gap. This CDR3 contains 12 residues. The DNA for the CDR3 is TGTGCCAGCAGCGTAAATCTGGATACGCAGTATTTT. Translation gives CASSVNLDTQYF. Together with reference TRBV9 and TRBJ2-3, the CDR3 gives the full variable domain: DSGVTQTPKHLITATGQRVTLRCSPRSGDLSVYWYQQSLDQGLQFLIQYYNGEERAKGNILERFSAQQFPDLHSELNLSSLELGDSALYFCASSVNLDTQYFGPGTRLTVL.

In its sample, this clonotype was seen once. The germline gene is not matched at one end of the junction; a read error may be the cause. This chain joins TRBV7-9 and TRBJ1-2; D may be TRBD1 (5 bases). The CDR3 length is 11 residues. Germline lookup yields CDR1 SEHNR and CDR2 FQNEAQ (reference sequence). The CDR3: CVSGGAYGYTF. CDR3 bases: TGTGTCAGCGGAGGGGCCTATGGCTACACCTTC.

This sequence joins TRBV29-1 and TRBJ2-1; D is possibly TRBD1 or TRBD2 (5 bases each). Trimming shortened V by 4 bases and J by 4 bases, and 11 bases separated the two germline ends. The CDR3 consists of 13 residues. Germline V gene data show CDR1 as SQVTM and CDR2 as ANQGSEA. The CDR3 coding sequence is TGCAGCGTTGTTGGGGGTATATACAATGAGCAGTTCTTC. Its translation is CSVVGGIYNEQFF.

The chain uses TRBV4-2 and TRBJ2-2; TRBD2 agrees at 7 bases. With 1 base clipped from V and 4 bases from J, the junction kept 6 bases outside the gene matches. This CDR3 contains 16 residues. The germline CDR1 and CDR2 sequences are LGHNA and YNFKEQ. The DNA for the CDR3 is TGTGCCAGCAGCCAAGGAGGAGGGAGGGGCACCGGGGAGCTGTTTTTT. This codes for CASSQGGGRGTGELFF.